These T cell receptor beta chains were read from a single sample in a study of shared clonotypes between healthy human individuals. Data came from immunoSEQ multiplex PCR; TCRdb stores just in-frame clones and leaves some out. The sample shows 2 million to 3 million clones, roughly 93% of them seen only once. The material sequenced was naive CD4+ T cells from PBMCs. The receptor source for this set is a man aged 18-30 years in good health. Some clones in this sample may be carry-over from other donors' samples. The CDR3 runs from the conserved cysteine through the conserved F or W. Fields, in order: V gene, J gene, CDR3 protein.

V: TRBV18; J: TRBJ1-1; CDR3: CASSPDTEAFF
V: TRBV29-1; J: TRBJ2-7; CDR3: CSAGGGPYEQYF
V: TRBV9; J: TRBJ2-1; CDR3: CASSVDGGSYNEQFF
V: TRBV14; J: TRBJ2-6; CDR3: CASSQAGAGANVLTF
V: TRBV15; J: TRBJ2-3; CDR3: CATSREVGRPDTQYF
V: TRBV7-8; J: TRBJ2-5; CDR3: CASSPLSHSETQYF
V: TRBV7-2; J: TRBJ2-7; CDR3: CASSLGGVSYEQYF
V: TRBV29-1; J: NA; CDR3: CSVENPSSYEQYF
V: TRBV5-8; J: TRBJ2-7; CDR3: CASSPTPKRYEQYF
V: TRBV9; J: TRBJ2-3; CDR3: CASSVEWSGDTQYF
V: TRBV5-8; J: TRBJ2-4; CDR3: CASSPRLAGKNIQYF
V: TRBV29-1; J: TRBJ1-1; CDR3: CSVLVLVGEAFF
V: TRBV11-3; J: TRBJ2-1; CDR3: CASSLDRGYNEQFF
V: TRBV4-2; J: TRBJ2-1; CDR3: CASSLGGGRGTDEQFF
V: TRBV2; J: TRBJ2-1; CDR3: CASSEVPLRVANEQFF
V: TRBV7-9; J: TRBJ2-5; CDR3: CASSRGMAEETQYF
V: TRBV5-1; J: TRBJ2-1; CDR3: CASSLGLVGAYNEQFF
V: TRBV28; J: TRBJ1-1; CDR3: CASSLPGMAEAFF
V: TRBV7-3; J: TRBJ1-3; CDR3: CASSTTPREAGNTIYF
V: TRBV5-5; J: TRBJ1-1; CDR3: CASSTGPKVNTEAFF
V: TRBV7-2; J: TRBJ2-5; CDR3: CASRIEGRVETQYF
V: TRBV9; J: TRBJ1-1; CDR3: CASSVTVAGPTEAFF
V: TRBV10-3; J: TRBJ2-1; CDR3: CAISRTSGTEQFF
V: TRBV28; J: TRBJ1-5; CDR3: CASSLEYQPQHF
V: TRBV5-1; J: TRBJ2-2; CDR3: CASSLAGGSPGELFF
V: TRBV2; J: TRBJ1-4; CDR3: CASRQGINEKLFF
V: TRBV28; J: TRBJ1-6; CDR3: CASSSPTGLNSPLHF
V: TRBV19; J: TRBJ2-1; CDR3: CASSRIGTSRGEQFF
V: TRBV2; J: TRBJ2-5; CDR3: CASSHGGLADQETQYF
V: TRBV28; J: TRBJ1-5; CDR3: CASSYSTQGAHQPQHF
V: TRBV4-1; J: TRBJ2-5; CDR3: CASSQVWREGVETQYF
V: TRBV7-8; J: TRBJ1-2; CDR3: CVSSLIGYGYTF
V: TRBV4-1; J: TRBJ2-7; CDR3: CASSYSGAGVSEQYF
V: TRBV9; J: TRBJ2-5; CDR3: CASSVVGTGQQETQYF
V: TRBV7-9; J: TRBJ2-5; CDR3: CASSLSTGAGTQYF
V: TRBV6-5; J: TRBJ2-2; CDR3: CASSRSRETGELFF
V: TRBV7-3; J: TRBJ1-1; CDR3: CASSSFGGNTEAFF
V: TRBV18; J: TRBJ2-7; CDR3: CASSPLRDRGREQYF
V: TRBV6-5; J: TRBJ2-1; CDR3: CASSYSSVPTYNEQFF
V: TRBV5-1; J: TRBJ2-5; CDR3: CASSWTGGAEETQYF
V: TRBV15; J: TRBJ1-1; CDR3: CATRAGWGNTEAFF
V: TRBV30; J: TRBJ2-1; CDR3: CAGYSGSFLNEQFF
V: TRBV28; J: TRBJ2-7; CDR3: CASSSPGQLYEQYF